This entry concerns a single TCR beta chain. V shed 6 bases, J shed 1 base, and the junction held 4 bases outside the gene matches. The CDR3 totals 14 residues. CDR1 is SEHNR, CDR2 FQNEAQ, per germline (reference sequence). This specimen comes from a study of blood T cell repertoires in COVID-19. The repertoire was sequenced with immunoSEQ multiplex PCR; TCRdb's copy has only in-frame clones and lacks some. The table lists a few hundred thousand clones, 83% of them singletons. The sequence was obtained from a woman in her fifties or sixties who had recovered from COVID-19. Sequences were obtained from PBMCs or T cells enriched from blood (not recorded which). The V call is TRBV7-9, the J call TRBJ1-1; 8 nucleotides line up with TRBD1. For the CDR3, the DNA is TGTGCCAGCAGTCAGGGGGCGCAGAACACTGAAGCTTTCTTT. This gives the protein CASSQGAQNTEAFF.